The clone carrying this T cell receptor beta chain was seen repeatedly, ten times or more. What it binds is not known. These data are taken from a study of post-analysis software for immune sequencing data. The overall study: Relapsing-remitting, secondary progressive and progressive-relapsing courses of multiple sclerosis were included.

The CDR3 runs to 14 residues. Germline CDR1 SQVTM, CDR2 ANQGSEA. Built from TCR beta cDNA, the libraries had unique molecular identifiers in them. The source material, 1 to 10 million T cells, gave rise to about 490,000 cDNA molecules. Each CDR3 protein gets one entry after TCRdb re-called the PCR reads with MiXCR. The sample lists fewer than 850,000 distinct CDR3 sequences; less than 35% were seen once. Study conclusions and caveats: TRBV5-6, TRBV5-1 and TRBV20-1 belonged to a set of a handful of TRBV segments that were more frequent in patients than controls. The normalized Chao1 diversity of multiple sclerosis patients was significantly lower than that of controls.

The receptor comes from a girl aged 10 to 17 with multiple sclerosis. V gene TRBV29-1 combines with J gene TRBJ2-6, with 8 bases lining up with TRBD1. Material for sequencing was blood. The DNA of the CDR3 is TGCAGTGTTAATATACAGGGGGAGGCCAACGTCCTGACTTTC. It yields the protein CSVNIQGEANVLTF.